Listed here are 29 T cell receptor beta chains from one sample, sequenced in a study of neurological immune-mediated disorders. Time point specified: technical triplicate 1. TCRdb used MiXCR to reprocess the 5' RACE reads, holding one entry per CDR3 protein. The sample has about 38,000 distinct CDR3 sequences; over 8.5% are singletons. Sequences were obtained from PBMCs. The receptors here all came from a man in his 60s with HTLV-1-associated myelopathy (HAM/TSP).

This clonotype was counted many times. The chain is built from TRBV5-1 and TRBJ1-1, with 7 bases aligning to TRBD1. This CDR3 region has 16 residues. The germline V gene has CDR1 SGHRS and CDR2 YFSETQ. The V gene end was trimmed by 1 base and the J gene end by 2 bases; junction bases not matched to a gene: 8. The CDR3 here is CASSLLTGQVNTEAFF. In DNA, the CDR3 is TGCGCCAGCAGCTTGCTTACTGGACAGGTAAACACTGAAGCTTTCTTT.

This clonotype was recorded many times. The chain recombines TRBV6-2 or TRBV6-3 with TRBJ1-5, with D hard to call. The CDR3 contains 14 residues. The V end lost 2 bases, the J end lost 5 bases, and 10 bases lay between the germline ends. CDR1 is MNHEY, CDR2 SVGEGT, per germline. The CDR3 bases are TGTGCCAGCAGTTACCGCCCCAGTGATCAGCCCCAGCATTTT. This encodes CASSYRPSDQPQHF.

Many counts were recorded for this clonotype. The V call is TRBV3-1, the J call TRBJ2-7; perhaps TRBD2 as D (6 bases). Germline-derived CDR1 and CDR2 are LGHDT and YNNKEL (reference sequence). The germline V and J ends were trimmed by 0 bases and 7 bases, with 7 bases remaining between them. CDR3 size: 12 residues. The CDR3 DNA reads TGTGCCAGCAGCCAAGAGGAGGGGGAGCAGTACTTC. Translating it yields CASSQEEGEQYF.

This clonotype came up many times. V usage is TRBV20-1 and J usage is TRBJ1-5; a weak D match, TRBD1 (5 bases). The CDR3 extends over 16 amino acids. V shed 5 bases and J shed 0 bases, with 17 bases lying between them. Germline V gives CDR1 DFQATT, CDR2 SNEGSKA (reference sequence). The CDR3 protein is CSAGGPGAYSNQPQHF. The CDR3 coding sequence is TGCAGTGCTGGTGGGCCCGGGGCTTATAGCAATCAGCCCCAGCATTTT.

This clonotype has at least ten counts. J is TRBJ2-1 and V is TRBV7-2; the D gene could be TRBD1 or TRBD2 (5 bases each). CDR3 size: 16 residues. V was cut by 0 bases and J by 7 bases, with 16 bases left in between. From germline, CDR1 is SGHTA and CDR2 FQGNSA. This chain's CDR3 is CASSLAPGTVRNEQFF. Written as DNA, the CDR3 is TGTGCCAGCAGCTTAGCTCCGGGGACGGTTAGAAATGAGCAGTTCTTC.

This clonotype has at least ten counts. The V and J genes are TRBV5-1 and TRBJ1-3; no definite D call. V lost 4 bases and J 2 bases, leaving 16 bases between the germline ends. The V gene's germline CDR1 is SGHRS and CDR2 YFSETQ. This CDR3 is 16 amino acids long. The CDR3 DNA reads TGCGCCAGCAGCCAAACGGACGGACCAACTGGAAACACCATATATTTT. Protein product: CASSQTDGPTGNTIYF.

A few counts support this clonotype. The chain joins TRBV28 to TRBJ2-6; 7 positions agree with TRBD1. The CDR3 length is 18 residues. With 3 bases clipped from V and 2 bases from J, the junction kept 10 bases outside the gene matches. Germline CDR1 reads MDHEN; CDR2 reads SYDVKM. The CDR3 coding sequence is TGTGCCAGCAGTTTCAGTACAGGGGAGTCTGCTGGGGCCAACGTCCTGACTTTC. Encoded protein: CASSFSTGESAGANVLTF.

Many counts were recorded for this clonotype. This CDR3 is CASSTLAGGNTGELFF. In nucleotides, the CDR3 is TGTGCCAGCAGTACCCTAGCGGGAGGGAACACCGGGGAGCTGTTTTTT. This rearrangement joins TRBV28 to TRBJ2-2; 11 bases line up with TRBD2. The CDR3 spans 16 residues. Germline V gene sequence: CDR1 MDHEN, CDR2 SYDVKM. J was trimmed by 1 base and V by 5 bases; bases with no gene match: 3.

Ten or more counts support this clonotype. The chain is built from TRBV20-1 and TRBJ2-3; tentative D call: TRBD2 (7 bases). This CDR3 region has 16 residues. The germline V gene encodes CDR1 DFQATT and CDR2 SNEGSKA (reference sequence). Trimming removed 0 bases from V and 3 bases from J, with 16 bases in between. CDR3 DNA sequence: TGCAGTGCTAGAGATCAAAGGGGGGGATGGACAGATACGCAGTATTTT. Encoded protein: CSARDQRGGWTDTQYF.

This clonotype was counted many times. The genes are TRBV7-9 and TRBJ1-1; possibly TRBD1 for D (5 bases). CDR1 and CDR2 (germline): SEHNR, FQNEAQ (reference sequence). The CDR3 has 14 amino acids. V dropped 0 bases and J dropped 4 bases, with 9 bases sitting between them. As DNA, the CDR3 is TGTGCCAGCAGCTTAGCACAGGAATCCACTGAAGCTTTCTTT. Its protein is CASSLAQESTEAFF.

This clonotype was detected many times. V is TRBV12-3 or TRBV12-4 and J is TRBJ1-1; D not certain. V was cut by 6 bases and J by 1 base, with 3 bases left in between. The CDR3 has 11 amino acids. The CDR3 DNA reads TGTGCCAGCAGGGAGAACACTGAAGCTTTCTTT. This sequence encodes CASRENTEAFF.

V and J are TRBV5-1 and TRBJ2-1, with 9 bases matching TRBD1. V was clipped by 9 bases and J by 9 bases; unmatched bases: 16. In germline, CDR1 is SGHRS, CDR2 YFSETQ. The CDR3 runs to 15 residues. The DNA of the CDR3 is TGCGCCATTAGCCCCCGGACAGGGGATCTTGGTGAGCAGTTCTTC. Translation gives CAISPRTGDLGEQFF.

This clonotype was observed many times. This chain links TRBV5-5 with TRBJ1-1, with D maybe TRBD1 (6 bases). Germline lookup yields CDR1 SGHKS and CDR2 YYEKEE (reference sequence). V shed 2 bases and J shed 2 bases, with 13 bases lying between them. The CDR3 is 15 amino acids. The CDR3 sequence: CASSFSGVINTEAFF. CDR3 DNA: TGTGCCAGCAGCTTCTCAGGGGTGATTAACACTGAAGCTTTCTTT. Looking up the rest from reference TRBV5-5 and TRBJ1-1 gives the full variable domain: DAGVTQSPTHLIKTRGQQVTLRCSPISGHKSVSWYQQVLGQGPQFIFQYYEKEERGRGNFPDRFSARQFPNYSSELNVNALLLGDSALYLCASSFSGVINTEAFFGQGTRLTVV.

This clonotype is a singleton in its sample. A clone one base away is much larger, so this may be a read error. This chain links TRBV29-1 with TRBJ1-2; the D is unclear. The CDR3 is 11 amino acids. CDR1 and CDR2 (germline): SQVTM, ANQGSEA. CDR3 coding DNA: TGCAGCGTGTCGGGCATCTATTGCTACACCTTC. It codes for CSVSGIYCYTF.

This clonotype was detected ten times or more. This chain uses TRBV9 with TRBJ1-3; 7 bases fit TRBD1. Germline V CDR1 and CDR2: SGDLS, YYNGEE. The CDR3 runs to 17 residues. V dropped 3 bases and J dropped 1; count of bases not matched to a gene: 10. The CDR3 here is CASSAPARDRSGNTIYF. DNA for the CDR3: TGTGCCAGCAGCGCTCCGGCCCGGGACAGATCTGGAAACACCATATATTTT.

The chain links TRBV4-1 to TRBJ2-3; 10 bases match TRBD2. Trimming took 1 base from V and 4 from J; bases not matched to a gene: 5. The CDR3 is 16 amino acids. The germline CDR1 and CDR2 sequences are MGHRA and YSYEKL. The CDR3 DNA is TGCGCCAGCAGCCAAGTCCTAGCGGGAGATGCAGATACGCAGTATTTT. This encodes CASSQVLAGDADTQYF.

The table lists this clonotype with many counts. This chain's CDR3 is CASSLQASGIYEQYF. DNA of the CDR3: TGTGCCAGCAGCTTACAGGCTAGCGGGATTTACGAGCAGTACTTC. The J gene is TRBJ2-7, the V gene TRBV7-8; 9 bases map to TRBD2. The germline gives CDR1 SGHVS, CDR2 FQNEAQ. The CDR3 extends over 15 amino acids. V shed 2 bases, J shed 4 bases, and the junction held 6 bases outside the gene matches.

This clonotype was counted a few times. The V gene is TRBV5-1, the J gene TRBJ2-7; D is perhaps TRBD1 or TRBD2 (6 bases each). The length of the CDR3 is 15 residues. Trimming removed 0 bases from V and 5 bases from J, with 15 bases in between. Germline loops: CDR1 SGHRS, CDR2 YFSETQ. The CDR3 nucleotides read TGCGCCAGCAGCTTGGTTCCGGGGGCAATCGACGAGCAGTACTTC. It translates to CASSLVPGAIDEQYF.

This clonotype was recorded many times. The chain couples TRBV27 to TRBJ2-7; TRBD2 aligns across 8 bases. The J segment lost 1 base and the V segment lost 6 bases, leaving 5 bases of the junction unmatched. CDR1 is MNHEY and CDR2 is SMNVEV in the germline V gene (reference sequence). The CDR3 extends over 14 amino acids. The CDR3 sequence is CASSPGGTSYEQYF. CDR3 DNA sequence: TGTGCCAGCAGCCCGGGGGGGACTTCCTACGAGCAGTACTTC.

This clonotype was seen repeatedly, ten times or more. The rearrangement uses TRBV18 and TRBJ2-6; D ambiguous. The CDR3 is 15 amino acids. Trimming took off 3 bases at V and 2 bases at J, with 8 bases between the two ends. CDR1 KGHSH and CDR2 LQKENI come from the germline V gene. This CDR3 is CASSPATAGANVLTF. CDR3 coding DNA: TGTGCCAGCTCACCTGCAACGGCTGGGGCCAACGTCCTGACTTTC.

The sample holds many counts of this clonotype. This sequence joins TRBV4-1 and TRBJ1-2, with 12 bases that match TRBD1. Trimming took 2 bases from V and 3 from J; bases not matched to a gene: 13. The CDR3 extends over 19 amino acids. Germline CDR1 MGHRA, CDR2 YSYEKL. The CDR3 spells CASSQPLSRDRGRYYGYTF. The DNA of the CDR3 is TGCGCCAGCAGCCAACCCTTGTCCCGGGACAGGGGGCGATACTATGGCTACACCTTC.

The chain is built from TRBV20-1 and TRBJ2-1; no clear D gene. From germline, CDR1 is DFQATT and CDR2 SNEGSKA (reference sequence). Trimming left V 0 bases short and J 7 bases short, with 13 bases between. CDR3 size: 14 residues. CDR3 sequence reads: CSARDGMGLNEQFF. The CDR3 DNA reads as TGCAGTGCTAGAGACGGAATGGGTCTTAATGAGCAGTTCTTC.

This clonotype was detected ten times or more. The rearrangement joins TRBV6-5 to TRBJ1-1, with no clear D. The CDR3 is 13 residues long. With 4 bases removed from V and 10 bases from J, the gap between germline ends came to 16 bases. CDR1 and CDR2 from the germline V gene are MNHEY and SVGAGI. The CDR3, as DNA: TGTGCCAGCAGTTCCGGACCGGGATCCAGAGCTTTCTTT. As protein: CASSSGPGSRAFF.

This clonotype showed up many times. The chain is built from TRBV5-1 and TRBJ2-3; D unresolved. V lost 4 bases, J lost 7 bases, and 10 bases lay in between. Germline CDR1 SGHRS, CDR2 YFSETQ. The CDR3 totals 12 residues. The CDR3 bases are TGCGCCAGCAGCCCCGAGCGCAATACGCAGTATTTT. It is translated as CASSPERNTQYF.

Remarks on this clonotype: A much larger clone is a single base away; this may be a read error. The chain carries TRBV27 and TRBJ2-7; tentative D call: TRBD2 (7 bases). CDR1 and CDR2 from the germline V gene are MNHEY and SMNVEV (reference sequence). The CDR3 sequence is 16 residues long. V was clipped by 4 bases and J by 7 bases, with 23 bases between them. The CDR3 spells CASSSSTGTEGGEQYF. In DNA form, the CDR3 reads TGTGCCAGCAGTTCCTCTACAGGGACGGAGGGGGGGGAGCAGTACTTC.

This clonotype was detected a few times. The CDR3: CAISYSGGAGEKLFF. Here the CDR3 DNA reads TGTGCCATCTCGTATTCAGGGGGCGCGGGTGAAAAACTGTTTTTT. The genes are TRBV10-3 and TRBJ1-4; 8 positions match TRBD1. The CDR3 has 15 amino acids. Germline V lookup: CDR1 ENHRY, CDR2 SYGVKD. V lost 8 bases to trimming and J lost 7 bases; unmatched junction nucleotides: 12.

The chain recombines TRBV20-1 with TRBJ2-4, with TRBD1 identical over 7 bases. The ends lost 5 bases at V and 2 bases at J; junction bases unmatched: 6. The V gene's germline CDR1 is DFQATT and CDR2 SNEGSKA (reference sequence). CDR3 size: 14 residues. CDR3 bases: TGCAGTGCTGTAGGGGGCGCGACCAAAAACATTCAGTACTTC. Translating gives CSAVGGATKNIQYF.

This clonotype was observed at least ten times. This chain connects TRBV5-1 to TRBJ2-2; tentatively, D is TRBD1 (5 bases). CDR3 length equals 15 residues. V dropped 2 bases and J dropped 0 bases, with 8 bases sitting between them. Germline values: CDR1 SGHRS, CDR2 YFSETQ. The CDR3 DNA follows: TGCGCCAGCAGCTTACGGACACCGAACACCGGGGAGCTGTTTTTT. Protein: CASSLRTPNTGELFF. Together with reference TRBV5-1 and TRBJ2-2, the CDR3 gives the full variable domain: KAGVTQTPRYLIKTRGQQVTLSCSPISGHRSVSWYQQTPGQGLQFLFEYFSETQRNKGNFPGRFSGRQFSNSRSEMNVSTLELGDSALYLCASSLRTPNTGELFFGEGSRLTVL.

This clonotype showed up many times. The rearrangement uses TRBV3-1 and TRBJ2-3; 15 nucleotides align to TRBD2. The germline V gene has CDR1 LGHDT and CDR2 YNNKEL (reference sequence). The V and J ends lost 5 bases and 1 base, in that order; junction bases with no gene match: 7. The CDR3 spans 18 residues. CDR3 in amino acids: CASSYGLAGGRGTDTQYF. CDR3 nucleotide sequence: TGTGCCAGCAGCTACGGACTAGCGGGAGGGCGGGGCACAGATACGCAGTATTTT.